This is a list of T cell receptor beta chains from one sample in a study of T cells in Graves' hyperthyroidism and ophthalmopathy. A single record per CDR3 protein comes from TCRdb applying MiXCR to the multiplex PCR reads. The sample consists of roughly 45,000 distinct CDR3 sequences, around 49% of them appearing once. The material sequenced was peripheral blood or thyroid tissue (not recorded which). The receptors were gathered from a woman between 50 and 59 years old with Graves' hyperthyroidism. Each CDR3 is given with its conserved first and last residue. The D gene is left open where the match is weak. Where a row states a size, it is once, few, many or the class of an expanded clone; other rows omit it.

j_call	d_call	v_call	clone_size	cdr3_aa	cdr3_nt
TRBJ1-1	TRBD1	TRBV20-1	-	CSARWRGGAFF	TGCAGTGCAAGATGGCGAGGGGGCGCTTTCTTT
TRBJ2-7	TRBD2	TRBV29-1	-	CQGGSEEEQYF	TGCCAAGGCGGGAGTGAGGAAGAGCAGTACTTC
TRBJ2-5	-	TRBV7-2	-	CASSLAGVAETQYF	TGTGCCAGCAGCTTAGCAGGGGTGGCAGAGACCCAGTACTTC
TRBJ2-3	TRBD2	TRBV7-9	many	CASTPGAGGWTDTQYF	TGTGCCAGCACCCCTGGGGCGGGAGGATGGACAGATACGCAGTATTTT
TRBJ1-5	-	TRBV29-1	few	CSVGFYSNQPQHF	TGCAGCGTAGGGTTTTATAGCAATCAGCCCCAGCATTTT
TRBJ2-7	-	TRBV20-1	-	CNAAGPHSFHDEQYF	TGCAATGCGGCGGGACCGCACTCTTTTCACGACGAGCAGTACTTC
TRBJ2-7	-	TRBV5-1	few	CASSLQPRAYEQYF	TGCGCCAGCAGCTTACAGCCAAGAGCCTACGAGCAGTACTTC
TRBJ2-5	-	TRBV2	-	CASQSSGTQETQYF	TGTGCCTCCCAGAGTTCCGGGACACAAGAGACCCAGTACTTC
TRBJ1-1	TRBD1	TRBV20-1	-	CSASDRGDTEAFF	TGCAGTGCTTCCGACAGGGGGGACACTGAAGCTTTCTTT
TRBJ2-5	-	TRBV5-4	-	CVRWMIQETQYF	TGTGTGCGCTGGATGATTCAAGAGACCCAGTACTTC
TRBJ1-5	-	TRBV10-3	few	CAVSGGQGNQPQHF	TGTGCCGTGAGTGGGGGCCAGGGCAATCAGCCCCAGCATTTT
TRBJ1-6	-	TRBV15	-	CATSSSGTLHF	TGTGCCACCAGCTCATCCGGGACTCTCCACTTT
TRBJ2-2	-	TRBV11-2	many	CASSPVTIGELFF	TGTGCCAGCAGCCCTGTAACTATCGGGGAGCTGTTTTTT
TRBJ2-7	-	TRBV7-9	many	CASSSSRRRHEQYF	TGTGCCAGCAGCTCCTCTCGAAGGCGCCACGAGCAGTACTTC
TRBJ2-7	-	TRBV29-1	-	CSVGGGYYEQYF	TGCAGCGTTGGTGGAGGATACTACGAGCAGTACTTC
TRBJ2-3	TRBD2	TRBV7-2	-	CASSLGSGRLDTQYF	TGTGCCAGCAGCTTAGGTAGCGGGAGGTTAGATACGCAGTATTTT